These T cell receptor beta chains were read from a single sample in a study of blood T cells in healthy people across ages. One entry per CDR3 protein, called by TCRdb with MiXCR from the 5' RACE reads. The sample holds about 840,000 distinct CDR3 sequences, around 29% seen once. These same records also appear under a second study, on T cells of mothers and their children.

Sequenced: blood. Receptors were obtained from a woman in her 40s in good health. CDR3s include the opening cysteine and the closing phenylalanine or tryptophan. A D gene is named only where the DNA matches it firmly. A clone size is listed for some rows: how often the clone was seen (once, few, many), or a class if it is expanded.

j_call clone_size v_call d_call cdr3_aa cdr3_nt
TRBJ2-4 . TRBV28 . CASSWGPERRPLAKNIQYF TGTGCCAGCAGTTGGGGACCGGAACGGAGACCCCTAGCCAAAAACATTCAGTACTTC
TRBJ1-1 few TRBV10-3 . CAISVKGDTEAFF TGTGCCATCAGTGTAAAGGGGGACACTGAAGCTTTCTTT
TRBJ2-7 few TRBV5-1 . CASSNQGNSYEQYF TGCGCCAGCAGCAACCAGGGGAATAGCTACGAGCAGTACTTC
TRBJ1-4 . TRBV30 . CACQDSTSTNEKLFF TGTGCCTGCCAAGACAGCACGTCAACTAATGAAAAACTGTTTTTT
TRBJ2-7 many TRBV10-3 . CAISDGASYEQYF TGTGCCATCAGTGATGGAGCTTCCTACGAGCAGTACTTC
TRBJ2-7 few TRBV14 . CATSPTGYSYNEQYF TGTGCCACCTCACCGACAGGATACTCCTACAATGAGCAGTACTTC
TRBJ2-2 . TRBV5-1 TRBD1 CASSQTGQGSPGELFF TGCGCCAGCAGCCAAACGGGACAGGGGAGCCCCGGGGAGCTGTTTTTT
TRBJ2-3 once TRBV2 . CASSVRSGIDTQYF TGTGCCAGCAGTGTGAGGTCCGGCATCGATACGCAGTATTTT
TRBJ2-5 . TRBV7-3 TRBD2 CANSSLAGGPQETQYF TGTGCCAACAGCTCCCTAGCGGGGGGGCCCCAGGAGACCCAGTACTTC
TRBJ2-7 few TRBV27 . CASSLIVGISSYNEQYF TGTGCCAGCAGTTTAATAGTTGGGATTAGCTCCTACAATGAGCAGTACTTC
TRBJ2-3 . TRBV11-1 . CVSSRSWTLNPSTDTQYF TGTGTCAGCAGCCGATCTTGGACTCTCAACCCTAGCACAGATACGCAGTATTTT
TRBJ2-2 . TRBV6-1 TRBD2 CASSSARRGMDTGELFF TGTGCCAGCAGCTCAGCACGGCGGGGGATGGACACCGGGGAGCTGTTTTTT
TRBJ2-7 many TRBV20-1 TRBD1 CSASRPGGYEQYF TGCAGTGCTAGTAGACCAGGGGGATACGAGCAGTACTTC
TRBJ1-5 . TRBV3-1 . CASSPASGSNQPQHF TGTGCCAGCAGCCCAGCCTCGGGGAGCAATCAGCCCCAGCATTTT
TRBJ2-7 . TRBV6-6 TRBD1 CASSPLQGAAYEQYF TGTGCCAGCAGCCCTCTACAGGGGGCGGCCTACGAGCAGTACTTC
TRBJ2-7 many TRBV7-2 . CASSLSARSSYEQYF TGTGCCAGCAGCTTATCGGCCAGGAGCTCCTACGAGCAGTACTTC
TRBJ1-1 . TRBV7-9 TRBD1 CASNLRGGQANTEAFF TGTGCCAGCAACTTAAGGGGAGGACAGGCGAACACTGAAGCTTTCTTT
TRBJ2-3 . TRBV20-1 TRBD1 CSAGTGTGGPDTQYF TGCAGTGCTGGCACCGGGACAGGGGGCCCAGATACGCAGTATTTT
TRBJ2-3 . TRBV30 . CAWSLGGPTDTQYF TGTGCCTGGAGTTTGGGCGGGCCCACAGATACGCAGTATTTT
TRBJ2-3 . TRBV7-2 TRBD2 CASSLAASGGRTDTQYF TGTGCCAGCAGCTTAGCGGCTAGCGGGGGTCGCACAGATACGCAGTATTTT
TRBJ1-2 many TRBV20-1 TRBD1 CSARDYRGMDGYTF TGCAGTGCTAGAGACTACAGGGGCATGGATGGCTACACCTTC
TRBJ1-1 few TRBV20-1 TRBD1 CSARDWGTGANTEAFF TGCAGTGCTAGAGATTGGGGGACAGGGGCGAACACTGAAGCTTTCTTT
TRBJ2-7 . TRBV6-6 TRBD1 CASIDRGTTYEQYF TGTGCCAGCATCGACAGGGGAACCACCTACGAGCAGTACTTC
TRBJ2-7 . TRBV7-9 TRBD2 CASSLGAGLVYEQYF TGTGCCAGCAGCTTAGGCGCGGGACTAGTCTACGAGCAGTACTTC
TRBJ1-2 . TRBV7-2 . CASSSMIGGVLDYTF TGTGCCAGCAGCTCCATGATAGGGGGAGTCTTAGACTACACCTTC
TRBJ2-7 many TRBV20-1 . CSAPYAGSYEQYF TGCAGTGCTCCCTACGCTGGTAGCTACGAGCAGTACTTC
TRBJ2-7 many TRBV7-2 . CASSPSWSLSYEQYF TGTGCCAGCAGCCCCTCCTGGTCTCTCTCCTACGAGCAGTACTTC
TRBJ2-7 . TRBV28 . CASTKRDSSYEQYF TGTGCCAGCACCAAAAGGGACTCCTCCTACGAGCAGTACTTC
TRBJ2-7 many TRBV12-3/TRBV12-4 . CASSGDLSSGEQYF TGTGCCAGCAGTGGGGACTTATCGTCGGGAGAGCAGTACTTC
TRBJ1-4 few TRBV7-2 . CASSLSPRDGEKLFF TGTGCCAGCAGCTTAAGTCCCAGGGACGGGGAAAAACTGTTTTTT
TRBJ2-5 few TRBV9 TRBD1 CASGPPTGGEGETQYF TGTGCCAGCGGACCTCCAACAGGGGGCGAGGGGGAGACCCAGTACTTC
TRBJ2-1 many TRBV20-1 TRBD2 CSARDRVSGLALNEQFF TGCAGTGCTAGAGATCGAGTGAGCGGACTAGCTCTCAATGAGCAGTTCTTC
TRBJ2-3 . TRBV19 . CASSIAPTGTDTQYF TGTGCCAGTAGTATAGCACCCACAGGGACAGATACGCAGTATTTT
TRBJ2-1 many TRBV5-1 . CASRPGISYNEQFF TGCGCCAGCAGACCAGGGATCTCCTACAATGAGCAGTTCTTC
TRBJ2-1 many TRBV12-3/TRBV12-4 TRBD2 CASSPGLAFKQFF TGTGCCAGCAGTCCGGGACTAGCCTTTAAACAGTTCTTC
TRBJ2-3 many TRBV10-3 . CAISDRVITDTQYF TGTGCCATCAGTGACAGGGTAATCACAGATACGCAGTATTTT
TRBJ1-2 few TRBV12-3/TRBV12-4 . CASSDKLVVGYGYTF TGTGCCAGCAGCGATAAACTGGTGGTCGGCTATGGCTACACCTTC
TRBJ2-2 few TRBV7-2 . CASSLNGGLDTGELFF TGTGCCAGCAGCTTAAACGGCGGGTTAGACACCGGGGAGCTGTTTTTT
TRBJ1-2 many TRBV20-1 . CSAPQDFYGYTF TGCAGTGCCCCACAGGATTTCTATGGCTACACCTTC
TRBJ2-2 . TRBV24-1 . CATSAAPATGELFF TGTGCCACCAGTGCCGCCCCAGCTACCGGGGAGCTGTTTTTT
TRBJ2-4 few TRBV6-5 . CASHSWAKNIQYF TGTGCCAGCCACTCTTGGGCCAAAAACATTCAGTACTTC
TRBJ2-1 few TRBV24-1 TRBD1 CATSDSGTGDPRKDNEQFF TGTGCCACCAGTGACTCCGGGACAGGGGACCCCAGGAAGGACAATGAGCAGTTCTTC